The 17 T cell receptor beta chains below all came from one sample that was sequenced in a study of identifying expanded T cells in peripheral blood. The repertoire was sequenced with immunoSEQ multiplex PCR; TCRdb's copy has only in-frame clones and lacks some. The sample gives about 85,000 clones, about nine tenths of which show up once; around 2.7% is in the top ten. Sequencing input: blood. Receptor source: a person aged 18 to 70 in good health.

V and J are TRBV19 and TRBJ1-4, with unresolved D. The germline V and J ends were trimmed by 4 bases and 6 bases, with 12 bases remaining between them. Germline loops: CDR1 LNHDA, CDR2 SQIVND (reference sequence). The CDR3 has 14 residues. This CDR3 reads CASSKGGEDEKLFF. The DNA for the CDR3 is TGTGCCAGTAGTAAGGGCGGTGAGGATGAAAAACTGTTTTTT.

This rearrangement joins TRBV19 to TRBJ1-1; D remains unclear. V was shortened by 5 bases and J by 0 bases, with 16 bases between the two germline ends. Per germline, CDR1 LNHDA and CDR2 SQIVND (reference sequence). The CDR3 totals 16 residues. CDR3 sequence (DNA): TGTGCCAGTAGTCTCGGGTTGGGTGGCATGAACACTGAAGCTTTCTTT. Protein sequence: CASSLGLGGMNTEAFF.

The chain uses TRBV7-2 and TRBJ2-5; 11 nucleotides align to TRBD2. V shed 3 bases, J shed 1 base, and the junction held 4 bases outside the gene matches. Germline V gives CDR1 SGHTA, CDR2 FQGNSA. The CDR3 totals 16 residues. The DNA of the CDR3 is TGTGCCAGCAGCTTTAGGCTAGCGGGGGGCCAAGAGACCCAGTACTTC. Protein: CASSFRLAGGQETQYF.

As to this clone: The junction and the germline gene differ at one end; a read error may be behind it. At the DNA level, this CDR3 is encoded by other sequences in the same sample as well. This chain uses TRBV11-3 with TRBJ1-6, with 9 bases that match TRBD1. CDR1 is SGHNT and CDR2 is YENEEA in the germline V gene. The CDR3 is made up of 15 amino acids. CDR3 DNA: TGTGCCAGCAGCTTTCTGGGACAGGGAAATTCGCCCCTCCACTTT. Translating gives CASSFLGQGNSPLHF.

CDR3 nucleotide sequence: TGCGCCAGCAGCTTTAGGGACCCGGGCACTGAAGCTTTCTTT. It encodes CASSFRDPGTEAFF. The V call is TRBV5-1, the J call TRBJ1-1; possible D gene TRBD1, 5 bases. V was cut by 2 bases and J by 4 bases, with 12 bases left in between. Germline assignment: CDR1 SGHRS and CDR2 YFSETQ. The CDR3 extends over 14 amino acids.

The chain has TRBV21-1 and TRBJ1-2; the listed D gene, TRBD1, was not tested against the DNA. TRBV21-1 corresponds to a pseudogene. CDR3 length: 17 amino acids. In DNA, the CDR3 is TGTGCCAGCAGCAAAGCGGTCCGGGACAGGCGACCCTATGGCTACACCTTC. Translating it yields CASSKAVRDRRPYGYTF.

A word on this clone: At one boundary the junction diverges from the germline segment, which might be a read error. The gene calls are TRBV6-6 and TRBJ2-5, with 13 bases aligning to TRBD2. This CDR3 spans 14 amino acids. Germline loops: CDR1 MNHNY, CDR2 SVGAGI (reference sequence). CDR3 DNA sequence: TGTGCCAGCAGCCCCGGGACTAGCGGGACCCGGGTGAACTTC. Protein product: CASSPGTSGTRVNF.

V is TRBV9 and J is TRBJ2-3, with 9 bases aligning to TRBD1. The V segment lost 3 bases and the J segment 2 bases; nucleotides outside the gene matches: 7. The length of the CDR3 is 16 residues. CDR1 and CDR2 from the germline V gene are SGDLS and YYNGEE. The CDR3 bases are TGTGCCAGCAGCGGCCGGGACAGGGATTTCACAGATACGCAGTATTTT. Translation: CASSGRDRDFTDTQYF.

The chain recombines TRBV6-6 with TRBJ2-7, with a tentative D call TRBD1 (6 bases). The CDR3 consists of 14 residues. CDR1 and CDR2 from the germline V gene are MNHNY and SVGAGI (reference sequence). V was clipped by 6 bases and J by 5 bases, with 17 bases between them. Here the CDR3 reads CASRRRTEENEQYF. The DNA of the CDR3 is TGTGCCAGCAGGAGGAGGACAGAAGAGAACGAGCAGTACTTC.

The chain combines TRBV19 with TRBJ1-3; D remains ambiguous. CDR1 and CDR2 (germline): LNHDA, SQIVND (reference sequence). Deletions cut 4 bases from V and 2 bases from J, with 9 bases between. CDR3 length equals 14 residues. The DNA of the CDR3 is TGTGCCAGTAGTAGAGCGGAGGCTGGAAACACCATATATTTT. Translating it yields CASSRAEAGNTIYF.

The genes are TRBV11-2 and TRBJ1-1; D unresolved. Germline V gene sequence: CDR1 SGHAT, CDR2 FQNNGV. The CDR3 has 14 residues. Trimming took off 3 bases at V and 6 bases at J, with 14 bases between the two ends. The CDR3 spells CASSFGRRTAEAFF. The CDR3 DNA follows: TGTGCCAGCAGCTTTGGCAGACGAACCGCTGAAGCTTTCTTT.

Written as DNA, the CDR3 is TGTGCCAGCAGCCTAGCGATAGCCTACGAGCAGTACTTC. Translation gives CASSLAIAYEQYF. The chain couples TRBV6-5 to TRBJ2-7; D is perhaps TRBD2 (6 bases). The CDR3 runs 13 residues. Trimming removed 6 bases from V and 2 bases from J, with 11 bases in between. Germline V gene sequence: CDR1 MNHEY, CDR2 SVGAGI.

The V gene is TRBV5-1, the J gene TRBJ2-5; tentative D call: TRBD1 (5 bases). The CDR3 runs to 15 residues. The germline V gene has CDR1 SGHRS and CDR2 YFSETQ. Trimming cost V 1 base and J 1 base, with 11 bases left between them. The CDR3 nucleotides are TGCGCCAGCAGCTTGAGGGGAAATACCCAAGAGACCCAGTACTTC. Amino acids: CASSLRGNTQETQYF.

The rearrangement joins TRBV5-4 to TRBJ1-1; a weak D match, TRBD1 (6 bases). The germline V and J ends were trimmed by 0 bases and 1 base, with 10 bases remaining between them. Germline V gene data show CDR1 as SGHNT and CDR2 as YYREEE (reference sequence). This CDR3 contains 15 residues. CDR3 coding DNA: TGTGCCAGCAGCTTGGCCCTGGGGGCGAACACTGAAGCTTTCTTT. The encoded protein is CASSLALGANTEAFF.

The chain joins TRBV10-1 to TRBJ2-1, with D possibly TRBD2 on 5 matching bases. The CDR3 has 15 residues. In germline, CDR1 is WNHNN, CDR2 SYGVQD (reference sequence). The V gene lost 0 bases and the J gene lost 2 bases, with 8 bases spanning the gap. CDR3 sequence: CASSESGAAYNEQFF. As DNA, the CDR3 is TGCGCCAGCAGTGAGTCAGGAGCGGCCTACAATGAGCAGTTCTTC.

The chain has TRBV4-2 and TRBJ1-1, with 11 bases matching TRBD1. CDR1 is LGHNA, CDR2 YNFKEQ, per germline. Germline trimming cut 4 bases from V and 14 bases from J; bases unmatched to any gene: 3. The CDR3 contains 11 residues. CDR3 nucleotide sequence: TGTGCCAGCAGCCGGACAGGGGGCATGTTCTTT. Protein: CASSRTGGMFF.

The rearrangement links TRBV27 to TRBJ2-4; TRBD1 might be the D (7 bases). Germline-derived CDR1 and CDR2 are MNHEY and SMNVEV (reference sequence). V lost 8 bases, J lost 3 bases, and 20 bases lay in between. CDR3 size: 16 residues. The CDR3: CASLRWRGLLKNIQYF. CDR3 bases: TGTGCCAGCCTAAGGTGGAGGGGGCTACTCAAAAACATTCAGTACTTC.